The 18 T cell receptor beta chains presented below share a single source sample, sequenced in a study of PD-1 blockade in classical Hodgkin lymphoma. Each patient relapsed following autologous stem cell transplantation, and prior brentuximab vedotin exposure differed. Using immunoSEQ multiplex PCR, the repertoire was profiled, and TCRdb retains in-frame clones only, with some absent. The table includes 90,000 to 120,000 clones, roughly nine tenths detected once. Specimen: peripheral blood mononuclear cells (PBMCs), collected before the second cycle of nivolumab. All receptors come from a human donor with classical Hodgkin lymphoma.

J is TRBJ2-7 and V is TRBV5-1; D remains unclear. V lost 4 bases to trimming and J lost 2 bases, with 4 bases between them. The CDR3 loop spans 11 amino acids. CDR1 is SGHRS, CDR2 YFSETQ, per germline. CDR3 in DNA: TGCGCCAGCAGCACTGCCTACGAGCAGTACTTC. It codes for CASSTAYEQYF.

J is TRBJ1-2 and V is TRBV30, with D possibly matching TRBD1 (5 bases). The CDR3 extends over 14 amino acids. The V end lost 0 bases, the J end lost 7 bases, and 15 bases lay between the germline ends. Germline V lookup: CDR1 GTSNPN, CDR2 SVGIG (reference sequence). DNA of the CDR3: TGTGCCTGGAGTGTAATAGGGACGATGCGTGGCTACACCTTC. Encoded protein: CAWSVIGTMRGYTF.

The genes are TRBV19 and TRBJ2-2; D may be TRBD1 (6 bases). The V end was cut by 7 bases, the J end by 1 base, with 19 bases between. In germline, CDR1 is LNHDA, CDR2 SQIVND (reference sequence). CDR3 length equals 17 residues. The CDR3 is CASTPGQRDGNTGELFF. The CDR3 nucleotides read TGTGCCAGTACCCCCGGACAGAGGGACGGGAACACCGGGGAGCTGTTTTTT.

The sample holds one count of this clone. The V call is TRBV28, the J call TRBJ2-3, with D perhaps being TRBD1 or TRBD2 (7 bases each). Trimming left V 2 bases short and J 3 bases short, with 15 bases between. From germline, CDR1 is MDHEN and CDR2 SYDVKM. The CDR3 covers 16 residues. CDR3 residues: CASSLIAGGVTDTQYF. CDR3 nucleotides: TGTGCCAGCAGTTTAATAGCAGGGGGGGTTACAGATACGCAGTATTTT.

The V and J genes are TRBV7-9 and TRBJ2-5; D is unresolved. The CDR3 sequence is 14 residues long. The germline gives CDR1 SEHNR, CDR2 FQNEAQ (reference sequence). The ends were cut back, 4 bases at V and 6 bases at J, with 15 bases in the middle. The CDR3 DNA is TGTGCCAGCAGCTCACTCGGTACCCGACAGACCCAGTACTTC. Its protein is CASSSLGTRQTQYF.

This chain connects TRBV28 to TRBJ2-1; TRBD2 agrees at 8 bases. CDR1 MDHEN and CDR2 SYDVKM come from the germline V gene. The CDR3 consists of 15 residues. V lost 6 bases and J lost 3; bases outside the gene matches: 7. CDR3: CASRRSGNHYNEQFF. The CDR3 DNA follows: TGTGCCAGCAGGCGTAGCGGGAACCACTACAATGAGCAGTTCTTC.

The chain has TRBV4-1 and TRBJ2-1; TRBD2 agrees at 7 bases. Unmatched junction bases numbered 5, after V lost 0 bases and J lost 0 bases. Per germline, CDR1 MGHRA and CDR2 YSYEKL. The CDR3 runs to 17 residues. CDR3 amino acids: CASSQDRRELSYNEQFF. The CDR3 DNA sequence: TGCGCCAGCAGCCAAGATAGGCGGGAGCTCTCCTACAATGAGCAGTTCTTC.

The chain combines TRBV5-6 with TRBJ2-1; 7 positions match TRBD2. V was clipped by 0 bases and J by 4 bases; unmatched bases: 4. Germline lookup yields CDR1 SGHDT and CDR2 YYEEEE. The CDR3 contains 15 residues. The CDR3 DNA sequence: TGTGCCAGCAGCTTGGGCGGGAGAACTTACAATGAGCAGTTCTTC. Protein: CASSLGGRTYNEQFF.

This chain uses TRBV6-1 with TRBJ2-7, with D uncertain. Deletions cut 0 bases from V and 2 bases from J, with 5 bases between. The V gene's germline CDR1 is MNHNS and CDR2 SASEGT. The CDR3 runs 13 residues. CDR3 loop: CASSEAPPYEQYF. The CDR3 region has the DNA TGTGCCAGCAGTGAAGCCCCCCCCTACGAGCAGTACTTC.

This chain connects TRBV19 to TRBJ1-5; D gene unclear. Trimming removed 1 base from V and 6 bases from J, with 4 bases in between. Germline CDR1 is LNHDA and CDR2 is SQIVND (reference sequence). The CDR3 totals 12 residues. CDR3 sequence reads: CASSIAVQPQHF. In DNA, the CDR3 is TGTGCCAGTAGTATAGCTGTTCAGCCCCAGCATTTT. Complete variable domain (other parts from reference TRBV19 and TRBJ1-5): DGGITQSPKYLFRKEGQNVTLSCEQNLNHDAMYWYRQDPGQGLRLIYYSQIVNDFQKGDIAEGYSVSREKKESFPLTVTSAQKNPTAFYLCASSIAVQPQHFGDGTRLSIL.

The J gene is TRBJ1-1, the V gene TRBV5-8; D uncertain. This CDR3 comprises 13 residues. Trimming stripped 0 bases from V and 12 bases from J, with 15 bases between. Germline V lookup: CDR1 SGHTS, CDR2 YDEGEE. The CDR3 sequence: CASSLVGALRPFF. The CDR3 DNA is TGTGCCAGCAGCTTGGTCGGAGCACTGAGACCTTTCTTT.

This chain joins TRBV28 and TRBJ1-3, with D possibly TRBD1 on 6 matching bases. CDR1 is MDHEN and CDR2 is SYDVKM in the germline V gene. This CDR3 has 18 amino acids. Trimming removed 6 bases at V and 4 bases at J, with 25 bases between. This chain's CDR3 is CASRPNLPGDLGGNTIYF. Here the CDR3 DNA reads TGTGCCAGCAGGCCGAATCTTCCAGGGGATCTGGGGGGAAACACCATATATTTT.

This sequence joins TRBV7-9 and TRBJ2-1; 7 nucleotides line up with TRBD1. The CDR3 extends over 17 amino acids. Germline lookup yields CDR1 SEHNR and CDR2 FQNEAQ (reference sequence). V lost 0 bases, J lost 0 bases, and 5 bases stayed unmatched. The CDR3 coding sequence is TGTGCCAGCAGCTTAGCGACGTACAGGGGCTCCTACAATGAGCAGTTCTTC. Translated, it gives CASSLATYRGSYNEQFF.

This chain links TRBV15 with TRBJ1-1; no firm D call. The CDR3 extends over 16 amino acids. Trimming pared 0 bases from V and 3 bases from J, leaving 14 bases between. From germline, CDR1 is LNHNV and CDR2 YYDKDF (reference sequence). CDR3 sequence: CATSRDGQDTYTEAFF. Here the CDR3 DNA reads TGTGCCACCAGCAGAGATGGCCAGGATACGTACACTGAAGCTTTCTTT.

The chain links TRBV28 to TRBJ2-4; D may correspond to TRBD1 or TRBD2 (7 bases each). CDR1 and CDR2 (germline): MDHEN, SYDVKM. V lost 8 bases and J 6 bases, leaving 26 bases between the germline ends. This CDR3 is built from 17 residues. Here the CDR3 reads CASLGGDTQGSVNIQYF. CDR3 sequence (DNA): TGTGCCAGCTTGGGGGGGGATACACAGGGGTCGGTAAACATTCAGTACTTC.

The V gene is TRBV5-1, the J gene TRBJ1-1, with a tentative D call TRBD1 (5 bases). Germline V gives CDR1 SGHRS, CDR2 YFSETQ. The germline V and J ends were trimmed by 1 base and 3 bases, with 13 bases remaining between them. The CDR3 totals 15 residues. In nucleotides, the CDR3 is TGCGCCAGCAGCTTGACGGGACGGGGGGACACTGAAGCTTTCTTT. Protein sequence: CASSLTGRGDTEAFF. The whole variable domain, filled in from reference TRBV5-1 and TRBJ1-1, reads KAGVTQTPRYLIKTRGQQVTLSCSPISGHRSVSWYQQTPGQGLQFLFEYFSETQRNKGNFPGRFSGRQFSNSRSEMNVSTLELGDSALYLCASSLTGRGDTEAFFGQGTRLTVV.

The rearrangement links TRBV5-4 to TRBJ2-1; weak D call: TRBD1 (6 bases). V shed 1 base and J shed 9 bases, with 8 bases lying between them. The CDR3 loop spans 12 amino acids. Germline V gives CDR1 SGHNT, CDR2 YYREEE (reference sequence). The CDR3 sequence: CASSLQGSEQFF. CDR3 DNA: TGTGCCAGCAGCTTGCAGGGGAGTGAGCAGTTCTTC.

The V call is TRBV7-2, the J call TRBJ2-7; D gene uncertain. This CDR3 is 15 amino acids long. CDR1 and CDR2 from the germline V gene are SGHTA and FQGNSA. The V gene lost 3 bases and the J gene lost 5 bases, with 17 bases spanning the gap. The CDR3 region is CASSFGDGRKDEQYF. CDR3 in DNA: TGTGCCAGCAGCTTCGGCGACGGACGGAAGGACGAGCAGTACTTC.